What follows is one TCR beta chain and its context. Its specificity is unknown. V was pared by 5 bases and J by 7 bases, with 21 bases between. This CDR3 region has 16 residues. Germline lookup yields CDR1 MNHNY and CDR2 SVGAGI (reference sequence). This entry belongs to a study of shared clonotypes between healthy human individuals. Study-wide results and limits: Compared with memory subsets, naive subsets generally had larger estimated richness. Genetic and exposure-history diversity was limited by the small donor number.

Positive CCR7 selection of CD45RO-negative cells yielded the naive CD8 cells, and terminally differentiated effector memory CD45RA+ cells were excluded. Sequencing was performed with immunoSEQ multiplex PCR; in TCRdb, only in-frame clones are kept and a portion is missing. The sample lists more than 2 million clones; approximately 95% were seen once. The V and J genes are TRBV6-6 and TRBJ1-5; D may be TRBD1 (6 bases). This receptor was obtained from a young man in good health. What was sequenced was naive CD8+ T cells sorted from blood. This chain's CDR3 is CASSPEGSPQGQPQHF. The CDR3 bases are TGTGCCAGCAGTCCCGAAGGATCCCCGCAGGGGCAGCCCCAGCATTTT.